The 2 T cell receptor beta chains below come from one sample, sequenced in a study of control samples from healthy donors and cancer patients. Profiled with immunoSEQ multiplex PCR; TCRdb holds only in-frame clones, not every one. The table gives about 200,000 clones; the top ten clones make up roughly 2% of it. Sequencing input: blood. These receptors all come from a young woman in good health.

The V gene is TRBV2, the J gene TRBJ1-2; D is perhaps TRBD1 (5 bases). Trimming left V 7 bases short and J 8 bases short, with 23 bases between. The CDR3 sequence is 15 residues long. Germline CDR1 reads SNHLY; CDR2 reads FYNNEI. CDR3: CASTRAGWWQGGYTF. Written as DNA, the CDR3 is TGTGCCAGCACACGGGCCGGATGGTGGCAGGGAGGCTACACCTTC.

V usage is TRBV28 and J usage is TRBJ1-1; perhaps TRBD1 as D (6 bases). The CDR3 has 13 residues. V was trimmed by 2 bases and J by 7 bases, leaving 11 bases between them. CDR1 is MDHEN, CDR2 SYDVKM, per germline. The chain's CDR3 is CASSLGGRSEAFF. CDR3 nucleotides: TGTGCCAGCAGTTTAGGGGGCAGAAGTGAAGCTTTCTTT.